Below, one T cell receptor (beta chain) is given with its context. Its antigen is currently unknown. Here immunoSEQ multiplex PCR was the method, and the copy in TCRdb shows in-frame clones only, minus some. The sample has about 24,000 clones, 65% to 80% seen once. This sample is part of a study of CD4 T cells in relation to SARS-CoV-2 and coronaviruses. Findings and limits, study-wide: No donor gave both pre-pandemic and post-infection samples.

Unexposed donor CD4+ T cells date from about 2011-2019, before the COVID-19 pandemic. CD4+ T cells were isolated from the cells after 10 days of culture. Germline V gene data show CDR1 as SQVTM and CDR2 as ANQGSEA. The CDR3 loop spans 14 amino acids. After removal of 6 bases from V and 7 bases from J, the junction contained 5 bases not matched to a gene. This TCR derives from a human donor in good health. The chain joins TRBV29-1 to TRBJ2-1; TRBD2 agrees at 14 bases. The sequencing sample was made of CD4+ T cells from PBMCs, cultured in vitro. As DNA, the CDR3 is TGCAGCGTAGAGGGACTAGCGGGGGAGAATGAGCAGTTCTTC. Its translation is CSVEGLAGENEQFF.